This is a list of T cell receptor beta chains from one sample in a study of T cells expressing NK-cell markers. Using the 5' RACE reads, TCRdb records one entry per CDR3 protein without DNA. The table lists hundreds of thousands of distinct CDR3 sequences. Sequencing was done on a sample of blood T cells: a sorted CD56 or NKG2C T cell subset, CD4+ or CD8+ T cells, or bulk PBMC T cells (not recorded which). Source of these receptors: a man between 18 and 35 years old in good health. CDR3s include the opening cysteine and the closing phenylalanine or tryptophan.

V: TRBV20-1; J: TRBJ1-3; length: 13; CDR3: CSAPLGHGNTIYF
V: TRBV15; J: TRBJ2-7; length: 15; CDR3: CATSRVTGKSFEQYF
V: TRBV12-3/TRBV12-4; J: TRBJ2-3; length: 11; CDR3: CASSSPDTQYF
V: TRBV5-1; J: TRBJ1-4; length: 14; CDR3: CASGQGAPNEKLFF
V: TRBV20-1; J: TRBJ1-5; length: 15; CDR3: CSARVQTGSNQPQHF
V: TRBV11-3; J: TRBJ2-1; length: 16; CDR3: CASSLGELPNHNEQFF
V: TRBV12-3/TRBV12-4; J: TRBJ2-3; length: 16; CDR3: CASSFYATGGGDTQYF
V: TRBV18; J: TRBJ2-7; length: 15; CDR3: CASSPRVPGGNEQYF
V: TRBV6-2/TRBV6-3; J: TRBJ1-2; length: 14; CDR3: CASSQGQGRSGYTF
V: TRBV10-3; J: TRBJ2-5; length: 16; CDR3: CAISRAGGVVRETQYF
V: TRBV4-3; J: TRBJ2-5; length: 15; CDR3: CASSQDRGGLETQYF
V: TRBV27; J: TRBJ2-7; length: 14; CDR3: CASSLEASVYEQYF
V: TRBV14; J: TRBJ2-7; length: 14; CDR3: CASSQIMGTNEQYF
V: TRBV4-3; J: TRBJ2-3; length: 16; CDR3: CASSQEFGGSTDTQYF
V: TRBV3-1; J: TRBJ2-2; length: 14; CDR3: CASSRMPGAGELFF
V: TRBV24-1; J: TRBJ2-1; length: 16; CDR3: CATSERDRGPHNEQFF
V: TRBV6-5; J: TRBJ2-1; length: 14; CDR3: CASLSGMVSGEQFF
V: TRBV30; J: TRBJ1-3; length: 13; CDR3: CAWNTMKGNTIYF
V: TRBV29-1; J: TRBJ2-5; length: 16; CDR3: CSVELGRAQEQETQYF
V: TRBV27; J: TRBJ2-7; length: 13; CDR3: CASSLQGAEEQYF